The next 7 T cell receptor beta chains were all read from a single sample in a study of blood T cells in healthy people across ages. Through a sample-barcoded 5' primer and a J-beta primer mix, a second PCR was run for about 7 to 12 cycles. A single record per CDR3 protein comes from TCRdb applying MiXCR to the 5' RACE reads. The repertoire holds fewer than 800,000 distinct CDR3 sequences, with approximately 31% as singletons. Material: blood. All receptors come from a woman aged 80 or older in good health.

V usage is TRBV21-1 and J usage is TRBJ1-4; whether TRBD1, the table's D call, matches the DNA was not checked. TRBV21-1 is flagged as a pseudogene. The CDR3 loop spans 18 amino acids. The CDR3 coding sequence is TGTGCCAGCAGCAAACGGGACAGGCGAAGTCCAACTAATGAAAAACGGTTTTTT. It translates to CASSKRDRRSPTNEKRFF.

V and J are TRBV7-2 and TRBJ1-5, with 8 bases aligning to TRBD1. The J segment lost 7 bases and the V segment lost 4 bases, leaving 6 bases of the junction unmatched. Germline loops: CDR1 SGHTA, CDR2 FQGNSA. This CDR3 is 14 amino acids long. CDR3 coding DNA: TGTGCCAGCAGCTCCGACAGGGGAGGACAGCCCCAGCATTTT. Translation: CASSSDRGGQPQHF. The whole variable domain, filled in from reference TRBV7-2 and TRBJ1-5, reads GAGVSQSPSNKVTEKGKDVELRCDPISGHTALYWYRQSLGQGLEFLIYFQGNSAPDKSGLPSDRFSAERTGGSVSTLTIQRTQQEDSAVYLCASSSDRGGQPQHFGDGTRLSIL.

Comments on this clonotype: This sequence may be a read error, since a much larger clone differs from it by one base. CDR3 region: CATSRAGDGYGYTF. CDR3 DNA: TGTGCCACCAGCAGAGCAGGGGATGGCTATGGCTACACCTTC. This rearrangement joins TRBV15 to TRBJ1-2; D perhaps matches TRBD1 (6 bases). The CDR3 spans 14 residues. V lost 1 base and J lost 4, with 10 bases in between. CDR1 is LNHNV, CDR2 YYDKDF, per germline (reference sequence).

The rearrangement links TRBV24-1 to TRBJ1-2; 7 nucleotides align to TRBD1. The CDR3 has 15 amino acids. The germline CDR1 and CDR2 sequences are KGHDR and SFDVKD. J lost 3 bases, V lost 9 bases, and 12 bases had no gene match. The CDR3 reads CATFGGDREYYGYTF. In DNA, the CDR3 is TGTGCCACCTTTGGCGGAGACAGGGAATACTATGGCTACACCTTC.

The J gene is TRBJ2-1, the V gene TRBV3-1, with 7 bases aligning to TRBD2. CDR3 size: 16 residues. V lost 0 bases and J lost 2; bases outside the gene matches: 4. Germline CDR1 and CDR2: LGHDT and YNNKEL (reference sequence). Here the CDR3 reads CASSQESGGTYNEQFF. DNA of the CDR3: TGTGCCAGCAGCCAAGAATCGGGGGGTACCTACAATGAGCAGTTCTTC.

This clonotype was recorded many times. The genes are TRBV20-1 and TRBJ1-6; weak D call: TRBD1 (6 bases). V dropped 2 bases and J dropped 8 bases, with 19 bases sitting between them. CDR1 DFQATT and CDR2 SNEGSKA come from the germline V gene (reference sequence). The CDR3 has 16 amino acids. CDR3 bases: TGCAGTGCTAGACCTCTCGGGGGGCGCTTGGATTCACCCCTCCACTTT. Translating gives CSARPLGGRLDSPLHF.

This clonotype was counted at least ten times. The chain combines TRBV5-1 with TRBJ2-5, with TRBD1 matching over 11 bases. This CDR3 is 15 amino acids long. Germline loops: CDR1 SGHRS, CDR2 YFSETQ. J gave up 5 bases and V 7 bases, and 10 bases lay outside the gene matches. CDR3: CASRRDRGTRETQYF. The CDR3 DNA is TGCGCCAGCCGCCGGGACAGGGGGACGAGGGAGACCCAGTACTTC.